A single sample gave rise to the 18 T cell receptor beta chains below, sequenced in a study of T-cell memory formation after mild COVID-19. In TCRdb, the 5' RACE reads were re-called with MiXCR into one record per CDR3 protein. The sample holds hundreds of thousands of distinct CDR3 sequences, roughly 23% seen once. The sample taken for sequencing was PBMCs or a T cell subset sorted from them (not recorded which). Every receptor here comes from an adult woman who had mild COVID-19 (a few samples of this study predate the infection). Cell type and time point are not known.

This chain uses TRBV29-1 with TRBJ2-5; D might be TRBD1 or TRBD2, each matching 6 bases. This CDR3 has 12 amino acids. Germline V gene sequence: CDR1 SQVTM, CDR2 ANQGSEA. Deletions cut 7 bases from V and 5 bases from J, with 14 bases between. The CDR3 DNA reads as TGCAGCGCCCGGAGGGGGGTGGAGACCCAGTACTTC. This sequence encodes CSARRGVETQYF. Supplemented by reference TRBV29-1 and TRBJ2-5, the full variable domain reads SAVISQKPSRDICQRGTSLTIQCQVDSQVTMMFWYRQQPGQSLTLIATANQGSEATYESGFVIDKFPISRPNLTFSTLTVSNMSPEDSSIYLCSARRGVETQYFGPGTRLLVL.

The sample holds one count of this clonotype. The rearrangement links TRBV20-1 to TRBJ2-5; D possibly matches TRBD1 or TRBD2 (6 bases each). The CDR3 length is 15 residues. Trimming took 0 bases from V and 4 from J, leaving 15 bases between them. Germline V CDR1 and CDR2: DFQATT, SNEGSKA (reference sequence). DNA for the CDR3: TGCAGTGCTAGAGACTTTCGGGGGCGGACAGAGACCCAGTACTTC. Protein sequence: CSARDFRGRTETQYF.

The V and J genes are TRBV15 and TRBJ2-3; D unclear. CDR3 size: 14 residues. The ends were cut back, 3 bases at V and 4 bases at J, with 11 bases in the middle. Germline CDR1 reads LNHNV; CDR2 reads YYDKDF (reference sequence). In DNA form, the CDR3 reads TGTGCCACCAGCAGGACTGGTAAGGCAGATACGCAGTATTTT. It codes for CATSRTGKADTQYF.

This clonotype was counted only a few times. J is TRBJ2-1 and V is TRBV7-2, with D unresolved. The CDR3 has 13 residues. In germline, CDR1 is SGHTA, CDR2 FQGNSA. The V and J ends lost 2 bases and 4 bases respectively, with 6 bases between them. The CDR3 DNA reads as TGTGCCAGCAGCTTAATAGGGTACAATGAGCAGTTCTTC. It yields the protein CASSLIGYNEQFF.

V and J are TRBV4-2 and TRBJ2-3, with 7 bases fitting TRBD2. The CDR3 is 17 residues long. Germline V gives CDR1 LGHNA, CDR2 YNFKEQ. With V trimmed by 0 bases and J by 4 bases, 10 bases remained unmatched. The CDR3: CASSQDPGLGMADTQYF. In DNA form, the CDR3 reads TGTGCCAGCAGCCAAGATCCAGGACTAGGTATGGCAGATACGCAGTATTTT.

A few counts support this clonotype. V and J are TRBV7-9 and TRBJ1-1; 7 bases align to TRBD1. Germline V CDR1 and CDR2: SEHNR, FQNEAQ (reference sequence). J gave up 12 bases and V 4 bases, and 5 bases lay outside the gene matches. The CDR3 is 11 amino acids. CDR3 in DNA: TGTGCCAGCAGCTCATACAGGGGATCTTTCTTT. This codes for CASSSYRGSFF.

The sample holds a few counts of this clonotype. The V gene is TRBV20-1, the J gene TRBJ2-1; D perhaps matches TRBD2 (6 bases). Trimming pared 0 bases from V and 3 bases from J, leaving 18 bases between. The CDR3 extends over 17 amino acids. From germline, CDR1 is DFQATT and CDR2 SNEGSKA (reference sequence). The CDR3 DNA is TGCAGTGCTAGAGATCGGGTGGCTAGCGCTAACTACAATGAGCAGTTCTTC. Translated: CSARDRVASANYNEQFF.

This clonotype was seen a handful of times. V gene TRBV12-3 or TRBV12-4 combines with J gene TRBJ1-3; a weak D match, TRBD1 (6 bases). V shed 7 bases and J shed 0 bases, with 16 bases lying between them. The length of the CDR3 is 16 residues. CDR3 in DNA: TGTGCCAGCACCCCACAGGGCTACGTCTCTGGAAACACCATATATTTT. Residues: CASTPQGYVSGNTIYF.

The V and J genes are TRBV20-1 and TRBJ1-6; D is undetermined. The CDR3 is 16 amino acids. Germline CDR1 DFQATT, CDR2 SNEGSKA (reference sequence). V shed 0 bases and J shed 0 bases, with 9 bases lying between them. The CDR3 sequence: CSARDGTDSYNSPLHF. The DNA for the CDR3 is TGCAGTGCTAGAGATGGTACAGACTCCTATAATTCACCCCTCCACTTT.

This clonotype was found a few times. This chain joins TRBV11-1 and TRBJ2-1; 7 nucleotides match TRBD1. Trimming at V came to 3 bases and at J to 6 bases, leaving 11 bases not matched to a gene. CDR1 and CDR2 from the germline V gene are SGHAT and FQDESV (reference sequence). The CDR3 sequence is 16 residues long. The CDR3 here is CASSLSRQGIPNEQFF. In DNA, the CDR3 is TGTGCCAGCAGCTTGTCCCGACAGGGAATCCCCAATGAGCAGTTCTTC.

This clonotype was counted only a few times. This chain links TRBV7-2 with TRBJ1-1, with 8 nucleotides matching TRBD1. V lost 5 bases, J lost 3 bases, and 17 bases stayed unmatched. Germline values: CDR1 SGHTA, CDR2 FQGNSA. The CDR3 spans 18 residues. This CDR3 reads CASSPYGQGLRVDTEAFF. The CDR3 DNA is TGTGCCAGCAGCCCATACGGACAGGGACTGAGGGTGGACACTGAAGCTTTCTTT. Filled out from reference TRBV7-2 and TRBJ1-1, the complete variable domain reads GAGVSQSPSNKVTEKGKDVELRCDPISGHTALYWYRQSLGQGLEFLIYFQGNSAPDKSGLPSDRFSAERTGGSVSTLTIQRTQQEDSAVYLCASSPYGQGLRVDTEAFFGQGTRLTVV.

This clonotype came up a few times. V usage is TRBV7-9 and J usage is TRBJ2-1; TRBD2 matches 16 bases. The CDR3 totals 18 residues. V shed 5 bases and J 11 bases; nucleotides not matched to a gene: 15. Germline V gene sequence: CDR1 SEHNR, CDR2 FQNEAQ (reference sequence). The CDR3 region is CASSREKPGLAGGPKQFF. The CDR3 nucleotides are TGTGCCAGCAGCAGAGAAAAACCGGGACTAGCGGGAGGGCCGAAGCAGTTCTTC.

The chain couples TRBV2 to TRBJ2-5; D unresolved. This CDR3 comprises 13 residues. Germline CDR1 reads SNHLY; CDR2 reads FYNNEI. V was shortened by 0 bases and J by 5 bases, with 7 bases between the two germline ends. This CDR3 reads CASSEAFVETQYF. CDR3 in DNA: TGTGCCAGCAGTGAAGCTTTTGTGGAGACCCAGTACTTC.

The rearrangement uses TRBV7-9 and TRBJ1-2; D possibly corresponds to TRBD1 (5 bases). Between the trimmed V and J ends, which lost 1 base and 6 bases, there was a span of 15 bases. The CDR3 contains 15 residues. Germline V gene data show CDR1 as SEHNR and CDR2 as FQNEAQ (reference sequence). CDR3 coding DNA: TGTGCCAGCAGCTTAGATAGACAGCGAATGCATGGCTACACCTTC. Protein sequence: CASSLDRQRMHGYTF.

This clonotype has more than one count but fewer than ten. The V and J genes are TRBV5-1 and TRBJ2-1, with 7 bases that match TRBD1. The junction had 7 bases not matched to a gene; V was cut back by 4 bases and J by 6 bases. Germline loops: CDR1 SGHRS, CDR2 YFSETQ. The CDR3 spans 14 residues. Here the CDR3 reads CASSEQGVINEQFF. The CDR3, as DNA: TGCGCCAGCAGCGAGCAGGGGGTTATCAATGAGCAGTTCTTC. Based on the CDR3 plus reference TRBV5-1 and TRBJ2-1, the full variable domain is KAGVTQTPRYLIKTRGQQVTLSCSPISGHRSVSWYQQTPGQGLQFLFEYFSETQRNKGNFPGRFSGRQFSNSRSEMNVSTLELGDSALYLCASSEQGVINEQFFGPGTRLTVL.

A few counts support this clonotype. This chain joins TRBV18 and TRBJ2-1; D is undetermined. Trimming pared 2 bases from V and 8 bases from J, leaving 10 bases between. CDR3 length: 13 residues. Germline CDR1 and CDR2: KGHSH and LQKENI. CDR3: CASSPSYVDEQFF. CDR3 in DNA: TGTGCCAGCTCACCATCATATGTAGATGAGCAGTTCTTC.

This chain joins TRBV15 and TRBJ2-7; 8 nucleotides agree with TRBD1. V shed 5 bases and J 5 bases; nucleotides not matched to a gene: 14. The CDR3 spans 16 residues. Germline V lookup: CDR1 LNHNV, CDR2 YYDKDF (reference sequence). The CDR3 sequence: CATSSGVGQGSNEQYF. The CDR3 DNA sequence: TGTGCCACCAGCTCGGGCGTCGGACAGGGAAGTAACGAGCAGTACTTC. The full variable domain, with the rest looked up from reference TRBV15 and TRBJ2-7, is DAMVIQNPRYQVTQFGKPVTLSCSQTLNHNVMYWYQQKSSQAPKLLFHYYDKDFNNEADTPDNFQSRRPNTSFCFLDIRSPGLGDTAMYLCATSSGVGQGSNEQYFGPGTRLTVT.

The chain couples TRBV2 to TRBJ1-5; D is possibly TRBD1 (5 bases). Trimming shortened V by 6 bases and J by 6 bases, and 15 bases separated the two germline ends. The CDR3 contains 14 residues. The germline gives CDR1 SNHLY, CDR2 FYNNEI. CDR3 coding DNA: TGTGCCAGCAGGGAGACAGTCGGGCGTCAGCCCCAGCATTTT. It yields the protein CASRETVGRQPQHF. Based on the CDR3 plus reference TRBV2 and TRBJ1-5, the full variable domain is EPEVTQTPSHQVTQMGQEVILRCVPISNHLYFYWYRQILGQKVEFLVSFYNNEISEKSEIFDDQFSVERPDGSNFTLKIRSTKLEDSAMYFCASRETVGRQPQHFGDGTRLSIL.